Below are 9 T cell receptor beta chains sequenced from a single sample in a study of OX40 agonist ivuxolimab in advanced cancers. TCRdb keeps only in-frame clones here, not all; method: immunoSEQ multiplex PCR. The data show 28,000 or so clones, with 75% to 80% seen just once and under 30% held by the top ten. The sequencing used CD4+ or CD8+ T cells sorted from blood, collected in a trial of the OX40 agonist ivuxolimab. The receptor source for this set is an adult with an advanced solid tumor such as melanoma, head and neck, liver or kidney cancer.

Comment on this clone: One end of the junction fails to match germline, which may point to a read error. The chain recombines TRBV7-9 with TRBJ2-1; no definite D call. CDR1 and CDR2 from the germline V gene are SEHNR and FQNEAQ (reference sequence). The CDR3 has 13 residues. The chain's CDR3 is CASSQAVGNEQFF. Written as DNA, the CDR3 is TGCGCCAGCAGCCAAGCCGTAGGGAATGAGCAGTTCTTC. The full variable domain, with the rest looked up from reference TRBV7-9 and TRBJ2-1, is DTGVSQNPRHKITKRGQNVTFRCDPISEHNRLYWYRQTLGQGPEFLTYFQNEAQLEKSRLLSDRFSAERPKGSFSTLEIQRTEQGDSAMYLCASSQAVGNEQFFGPGTRLTVL.

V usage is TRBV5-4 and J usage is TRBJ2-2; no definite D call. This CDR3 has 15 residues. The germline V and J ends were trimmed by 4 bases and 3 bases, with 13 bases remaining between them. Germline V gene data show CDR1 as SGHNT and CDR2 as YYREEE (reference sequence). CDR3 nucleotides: TGTGCCAGCAGCCTAGGCACTTCTTACACCGGGGAGCTGTTTTTT. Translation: CASSLGTSYTGELFF.

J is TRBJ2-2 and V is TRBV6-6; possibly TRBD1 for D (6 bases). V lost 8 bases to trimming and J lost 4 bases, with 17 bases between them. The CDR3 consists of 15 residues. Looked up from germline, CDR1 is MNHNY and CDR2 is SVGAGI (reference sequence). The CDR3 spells CASDSRQDPTGELFF. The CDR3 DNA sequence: TGTGCCAGCGATTCCCGACAGGATCCCACCGGGGAGCTGTTTTTT.

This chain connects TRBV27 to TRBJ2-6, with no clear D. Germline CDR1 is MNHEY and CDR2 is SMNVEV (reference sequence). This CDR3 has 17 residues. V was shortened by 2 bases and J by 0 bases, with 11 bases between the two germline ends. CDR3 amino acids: CASSLVSSFSGANVLTF. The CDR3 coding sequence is TGTGCCAGCAGTTTAGTGTCCAGCTTCTCTGGGGCCAACGTCCTGACTTTC.

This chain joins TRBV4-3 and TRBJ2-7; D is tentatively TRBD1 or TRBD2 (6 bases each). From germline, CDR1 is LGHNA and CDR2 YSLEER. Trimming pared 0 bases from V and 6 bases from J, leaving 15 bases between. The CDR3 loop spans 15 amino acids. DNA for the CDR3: TGCGCCAGCAGCCAAGATGGAGGGGGGCTGGTCGAGCAGTACTTC. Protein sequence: CASSQDGGGLVEQYF.

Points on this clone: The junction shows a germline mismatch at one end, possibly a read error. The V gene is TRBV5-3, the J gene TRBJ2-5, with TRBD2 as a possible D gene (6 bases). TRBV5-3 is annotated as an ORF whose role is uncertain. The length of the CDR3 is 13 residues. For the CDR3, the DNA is TGTGCCAGCAGCTTCGCGGGGCGTCGGAGCCAGTACTTC. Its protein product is CASSFAGRRSQYF.

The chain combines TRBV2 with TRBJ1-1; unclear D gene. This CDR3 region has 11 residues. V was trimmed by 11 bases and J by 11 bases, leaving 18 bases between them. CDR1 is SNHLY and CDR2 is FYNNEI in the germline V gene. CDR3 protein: CAARGWVGAFF. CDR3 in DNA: TGTGCCGCTCGAGGGTGGGTCGGGGCTTTCTTT.

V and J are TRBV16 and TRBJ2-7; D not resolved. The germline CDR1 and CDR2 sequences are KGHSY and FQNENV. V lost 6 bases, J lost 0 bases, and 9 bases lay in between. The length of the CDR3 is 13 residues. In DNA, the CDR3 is TGTGCCAGCAGAGAGAGTAGCTCCTACGAGCAGTACTTC. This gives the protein CASRESSSYEQYF. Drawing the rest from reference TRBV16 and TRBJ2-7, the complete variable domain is GEEVAQTPKHLVRGEGQKAKLYCAPIKGHSYVFWYQQVLKNEFKFLISFQNENVFDETGMPKERFSAKCLPNSPCSLEIQATKLEDSAVYFCASRESSSYEQYFGPGTRLTVT.

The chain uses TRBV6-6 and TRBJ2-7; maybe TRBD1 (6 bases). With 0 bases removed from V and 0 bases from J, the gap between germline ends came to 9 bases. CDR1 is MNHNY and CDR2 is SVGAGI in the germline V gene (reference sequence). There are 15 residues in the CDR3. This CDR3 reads CASSYSLDSSYEQYF. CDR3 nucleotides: TGTGCCAGCAGTTACTCGCTGGACAGCTCCTACGAGCAGTACTTC.